This T cell receptor (beta chain) was recovered during a study of blood T cells in healthy people across ages. Next came a second PCR, run for about 6 to 12 cycles, which used a sample-barcoded 5' primer along with a J-beta primer mix. Sequencing yielded, for each sample, at least 2.5 million paired-end reads carrying CDR3. MiXCR, applied by TCRdb to the 5' RACE reads, yields one record per CDR3 protein. The repertoire holds 650,000 or so distinct CDR3 sequences, about 51% seen once, with 13% in the top ten. The study, taken as a whole, reports: Versus aged donors, long-lived donors had higher diversity and more naive CD4+ cells. Among T cells, TCR beta diversity per million cells dropped roughly linearly as age rose.

Only a few counts were recorded for this clonotype. Antigen: not known. Germline lookup yields CDR1 SEHNR and CDR2 FQNEAQ (reference sequence). The CDR3 runs to 14 residues. Trimming at V came to 4 bases and at J to 3 bases, leaving 2 bases not matched to a gene. The TCR sequence derives from a woman older than 75 in good health. J is TRBJ1-5 and V is TRBV7-9, with 8 bases aligning to TRBD1. Specimen: blood. Written as DNA, the CDR3 is TGTGCCAGCAGCTCGGACAGGGACAATCAGCCCCAGCATTTT. Amino acids: CASSSDRDNQPQHF.